This T cell receptor (beta chain) was recorded in a study of shared clonotypes between healthy human individuals. Study in general: Researchers assigned three CD4 naive, three CD4 memory, two CD8 naive and one CD8 memory plate to each donor. Study-wide points: Memory subsets generally showed lower estimated richness than naive subsets.

Germline assignment: CDR1 SQVTM and CDR2 ANQGSEA. CDR3 length: 15 amino acids. Trimming at V came to 5 bases and at J to 4 bases, leaving 13 bases not matched to a gene. Clones were read by immunoSEQ multiplex PCR, and TCRdb kept only the in-frame ones, dropping some. The profile shows some 2,400,000 clones, around 95% of them singletons. About this clone itself: Its antigen remains unidentified.

Sequencing was done on a sample of naive CD4+ T cells sorted from blood. Subset given: CD45RA+ positively selected. This receptor was identified in a man in his late teens or twenties in good health. V is TRBV29-1 and J is TRBJ1-2, with 7 bases matching TRBD1. The CDR3 DNA is TGCAGCGTTTCAAGGGGGCGAGAAGCTACCTATGGCTACACCTTC. As protein: CSVSRGREATYGYTF.